These 17 T cell receptor beta chains share one sample of origin, sequenced in a study of HIV-infected children after antiretroviral therapy interruption (dated by TCRdb to the late 2010s). The sample's treatment or condition label, decoded: PENTA 11 planned treatment interruption arm or continuous ART arm. Receptors were amplified or captured by 3' RACE. Sequencing relied on an Illumina MiSeq. TCR libraries were constructed from RNA with a 3' RACE protocol that used unique molecular identifiers to correct for PCR amplification bias. TCRdb passed the public sequencing reads through fastp at Q25 and MiXCR, retaining productive beta sequences. For every CDR3 protein sequence, its rows merge into one entry that carries the most common genes and DNA. This sample has about 86,000 distinct CDR3 sequences in its table, and about 7% of those were observed once. Of the sample, about 1.1% is held by the ten largest clones.

The sequencing here drew on CD45RA+ CD4+ T cells from PBMCs, pooled from several time points, taken from a donor given antiretroviral therapy, either interrupted or continuous. Per the publication, the cell subset or site label means: naive CD4+ CD45RA+ CD45RO- T cells. These TCRs come from a pool of human donors with HIV.

This clonotype came up many times. DNA of the CDR3: TGTGCCACCCCCCGGGGGGTCACCGGGGAGCTGTTTTTT. Protein product: CATPRGVTGELFF. V is TRBV7-6 and J is TRBJ2-2; 7 nucleotides agree with TRBD2. The CDR3 runs to 13 residues. The V segment lost 10 bases and the J segment 4 bases; nucleotides outside the gene matches: 6. CDR1 and CDR2 (germline): SGHVS, FNYEAQ. The complete variable domain, with remaining parts taken from reference TRBV7-6 and TRBJ2-2, reads GAGVSQSPRYKVTKRGQDVALRCDPISGHVSLYWYRQALGQGPEFLTYFNYEAQQDKSGLPNDRFSAERPEGSISTLTIQRTEQRDSAMYRCATPRGVTGELFFGEGSRLTVL.

Many counts were recorded for this clonotype. V gene TRBV7-2 combines with J gene TRBJ2-1; weak D call: TRBD2 (6 bases). The germline V gene has CDR1 SGHTA and CDR2 FQGNSA. This CDR3 comprises 15 residues. The V and J ends lost 5 bases and 6 bases respectively, with 17 bases between them. The CDR3 reads CASSRGGTGRNEQFF. CDR3 bases: TGTGCCAGCAGCCGTGGAGGGACTGGACGCAATGAGCAGTTCTTC.

This clonotype was seen repeatedly, ten times or more. This sequence joins TRBV28 and TRBJ2-7; the match to TRBD1 covers 10 bases. The CDR3 contains 15 residues. In germline, CDR1 is MDHEN, CDR2 SYDVKM. The trim removed 7 bases at V and 3 bases at J, leaving 9 bases unmatched. The CDR3 spells CASIAPGTGVYEQYF. In nucleotides, the CDR3 is TGTGCCAGCATAGCCCCAGGGACAGGGGTCTACGAGCAGTACTTC.

This clonotype has a handful of counts. This sequence joins TRBV19 and TRBJ2-7; D possibly corresponds to TRBD1 (5 bases). The V and J ends lost 3 bases and 5 bases respectively, with 11 bases between them. Germline lookup yields CDR1 LNHDA and CDR2 SQIVND (reference sequence). This CDR3 has 13 residues. The CDR3 bases are TGTGCCAGTAGTATTGAAAGGGGTAACGAGCAGTACTTC. Translated: CASSIERGNEQYF.

This clonotype was observed at least ten times. The chain couples TRBV11-1 to TRBJ2-2; 12 bases are shared with TRBD2. The CDR3 runs 18 residues. Germline CDR1 SGHAT, CDR2 FQDESV (reference sequence). V lost 5 bases and J lost 4; bases outside the gene matches: 11. CDR3 sequence (DNA): TGTGCCAGCAGCCGGACCGGACTAGCGGGATTAGGCACCGGGGAGCTGTTTTTT. This codes for CASSRTGLAGLGTGELFF.

The chain recombines TRBV5-1 with TRBJ2-7; D remains unclear. With 2 bases removed from V and 3 bases from J, the gap between germline ends came to 12 bases. The CDR3 runs to 14 residues. The germline gives CDR1 SGHRS, CDR2 YFSETQ. The CDR3 nucleotides are TGCGCCAGCAGCTTACGCAGTGCAGACTACGAGCAGTACTTC. This translates into CASSLRSADYEQYF.

This clonotype was observed at least ten times. The chain uses TRBV12-3 or TRBV12-4 and TRBJ1-1; 8 nucleotides line up with TRBD1. CDR3 length equals 17 residues. J was trimmed by 8 bases and V by 6 bases; bases with no gene match: 20. The CDR3 DNA is TGTGCCAGCAGACCTACCCTCGGACAGGGAGCTCGGTGGGAAGCTTTCTTT. Encoded protein: CASRPTLGQGARWEAFF.

This clonotype has at least ten counts. The chain combines TRBV3-1 with TRBJ2-7; D unclear. The ends were cut back, 3 bases at V and 6 bases at J, with 6 bases in the middle. Germline CDR1 and CDR2: LGHDT and YNNKEL (reference sequence). This CDR3 spans 11 amino acids. In DNA, the CDR3 is TGTGCCAGCAGCCAGTCTACCGAGCAGTACTTC. Translating gives CASSQSTEQYF.

This clonotype was counted only a few times. The gene calls are TRBV10-3 and TRBJ2-7; D might be TRBD1 (5 bases). The CDR3 is 14 residues long. Germline V CDR1 and CDR2: ENHRY, SYGVKD. V was cut by 0 bases and J by 3 bases, with 9 bases left in between. The CDR3 sequence: CAISESPGNYEQYF. The CDR3 nucleotides read TGTGCCATCAGTGAGTCTCCAGGGAACTACGAGCAGTACTTC.

In this sample, this clonotype turned up many times. CDR3 amino acids: CASRGGFGRNEQFF. The CDR3 DNA sequence: TGTGCCAGCAGAGGGGGGTTCGGCAGGAATGAGCAGTTCTTC. This chain links TRBV2 with TRBJ2-1; D may be TRBD1 or TRBD2 (6 bases each). V lost 6 bases and J 7 bases, leaving 16 bases between the germline ends. The CDR3 has 14 amino acids. Germline V gene sequence: CDR1 SNHLY, CDR2 FYNNEI.

The chain has TRBV18 and TRBJ2-3; D is ambiguous. V was shortened by 1 base and J by 1 base, with 12 bases between the two germline ends. Germline-derived CDR1 and CDR2 are KGHSH and LQKENI. This CDR3 comprises 16 residues. Written as DNA, the CDR3 is TGTGCCAGCTCACCACAGAGAGGAGCCCGCACAGATACGCAGTATTTT. As protein: CASSPQRGARTDTQYF.

A few counts support this clonotype. This chain joins TRBV30 and TRBJ2-4, with a possible D match to TRBD2 (5 bases). Trimming stripped 4 bases from V and 3 bases from J, with 7 bases between. This CDR3 contains 12 residues. Germline-derived CDR1 and CDR2 are GTSNPN and SVGIG (reference sequence). This CDR3 is CAWIRDKNIQYF. CDR3 in DNA: TGTGCCTGGATCCGGGACAAAAACATTCAGTACTTC.

V gene TRBV6-1 combines with J gene TRBJ1-5, with D hard to call. V was pared by 6 bases and J by 5 bases, with 14 bases between. Germline V gene data show CDR1 as MNHNS and CDR2 as SASEGT. The CDR3 sequence is 14 residues long. The CDR3 nucleotides read TGTGCCAGCAGCTACCTACTTACAGATCAGCCCCAGCATTTT. Residues: CASSYLLTDQPQHF.

This clonotype was seen at least ten times. The chain couples TRBV12-3 or TRBV12-4 to TRBJ1-1; D is ambiguous. Trimming removed 3 bases from V and 6 bases from J, with 20 bases in between. This CDR3 is built from 16 residues. The CDR3: CASSFPLVFERAEAFF. CDR3 nucleotides: TGTGCCAGCAGTTTCCCCCTGGTTTTTGAGCGGGCTGAAGCTTTCTTT.

The chain uses TRBV10-3 and TRBJ1-3, with TRBD1 as a possible D gene (5 bases). V was trimmed by 7 bases and J by 0 bases, leaving 10 bases between them. CDR1 ENHRY and CDR2 SYGVKD come from the germline V gene. The CDR3 sequence is 14 residues long. The CDR3 loop is CAIKKGSSGNTIYF. In DNA form, the CDR3 reads TGTGCCATCAAAAAGGGGTCCTCTGGAAACACCATATATTTT.

This clonotype was observed a handful of times. The chain combines TRBV20-1 with TRBJ1-2; the match to TRBD1 covers 10 bases. Germline V gene data show CDR1 as DFQATT and CDR2 as SNEGSKA (reference sequence). CDR3 length: 12 residues. Trimming at V came to 6 bases and at J to 8 bases, leaving 6 bases not matched to a gene. The CDR3 loop is CSAHDRGHGYTF. CDR3 DNA: TGCAGTGCACACGACAGGGGGCACGGCTACACCTTC.

This clonotype occurred many times. The chain recombines TRBV28 with TRBJ2-7; 7 bases are a match to TRBD2. Trimming removed 7 bases from V and 3 bases from J; junction bases left unmatched: 12. Germline V gene data show CDR1 as MDHEN and CDR2 as SYDVKM. The CDR3 extends over 15 amino acids. CDR3 in amino acids: CASTPTGTTYYEQYF. As DNA, the CDR3 is TGTGCCAGCACACCTACCGGGACTACCTACTACGAGCAGTACTTC.